This TCR beta chain came from a study of blood T cell repertoires in COVID-19. About the study: Spain, Italy and the United States supplied samples that represented acute and convalescent COVID-19.

In the case of this clone: Other DNA sequences within the sample encode an identical CDR3.

Original handling: Amplification from reference gene primers served as the basis for estimated nucleated cell counts. Using immunoSEQ multiplex PCR, the repertoire was profiled, and TCRdb retains in-frame clones only, with some absent. Clonal size and the V and J genes are those of that table, whereas D and trimming came from the DNA. The sample yields over 600,000 clones, 70% to 90% seen once. This CDR3 has 15 amino acids. V trimming: 1 base; J trimming: 4 bases; junction bases outside the gene matches: 0. Germline CDR1 LGHDT, CDR2 YNNKEL (reference sequence). Sequenced material: peripheral blood. The source is a young woman with acute or convalescent COVID-19. The chain employs TRBV3-1 (or the pseudogene TRBV3-2) and TRBJ1-6; TRBD1 matches 8 bases. This CDR3 reads CASSQGTGYNSPLHF. The CDR3, as DNA: TGTGCCAGCAGCCAAGGGACAGGGTATAATTCACCCCTCCACTTT.